Included here is one TCR beta chain sequence, with context. The antigen is not known. Assay: immunoSEQ multiplex PCR; the TCRdb copy retains only in-frame clones and omits some. The sample holds around 140,000 clones, under 90% seen once. This entry comes from a study of T cell responses to AZD1222 COVID-19 vaccine. Points from the study as a whole: Every sample of the repertoires postdated the peak T cell response. Donors skewed white British and female; clonal diversity was possibly underestimated.

Germline V gene data show CDR1 as SGHRS and CDR2 as YFSETQ. This CDR3 region has 17 residues. V lost 2 bases, J lost 5 bases, and 13 bases stayed unmatched. The chain couples TRBV5-1 to TRBJ2-7; 10 nucleotides match TRBD2. This specimen consisted of peripheral blood, obtained 28 days after the second AZD1222 dose. The origin of this receptor is an adult who received the AZD1222 COVID-19 vaccine. Here the CDR3 reads CASSLIGLAESANEQYF. CDR3 DNA sequence: TGCGCCAGCAGCTTAATAGGACTAGCGGAAAGTGCCAACGAGCAGTACTTC.